This is a list of T cell receptor beta chains from one sample in a study of blood T cell repertoires in COVID-19. Profiling relied on immunoSEQ multiplex PCR, and the TCRdb table lists in-frame clones only, not all of them. The sample records fewer than 250,000 clones, 86% being singletons. Sequenced input: PBMCs or T cells enriched from blood (not recorded which). The receptors here all came from a woman aged 45-65 years who had recovered from COVID-19. The conserved cysteine and the conserved F or W are not part of the CDR3 here. Size tells how often a clone was seen (once, few, many) or the class of an expanded clone, and some rows leave it out.

j_call: TRBJ2-2; clone_size: .; v_call: TRBV5-1; cdr3_aa: ASSLGWDSYTGELF
j_call: TRBJ1-5; clone_size: .; v_call: TRBV4-3; cdr3_aa: ASSQDSYSNQPQH
j_call: TRBJ1-1; clone_size: .; v_call: TRBV25-1; cdr3_aa: ASSEWGVNTEAF
j_call: TRBJ1-2; clone_size: .; v_call: TRBV5-1; cdr3_aa: ASSTTVNYGYT
j_call: TRBJ2-1; clone_size: .; v_call: TRBV14; cdr3_aa: ASSPTRGIYNEQF
j_call: TRBJ1-3; clone_size: .; v_call: TRBV2; cdr3_aa: ASKVGDIISGNTIY
j_call: TRBJ1-5; clone_size: .; v_call: TRBV28; cdr3_aa: ASSLAGGSGQPQH
j_call: TRBJ1-1; clone_size: .; v_call: TRBV18; cdr3_aa: ASSPQGEQGRYTEAF
j_call: TRBJ2-6; clone_size: once; v_call: TRBV11-2; cdr3_aa: ASTRDRTSGANVLT
j_call: TRBJ1-6; clone_size: .; v_call: TRBV6-5; cdr3_aa: ASKTTGFNSPLH
j_call: TRBJ1-6; clone_size: .; v_call: TRBV5-1; cdr3_aa: ASSLRQDNSPLH
j_call: TRBJ2-7; clone_size: .; v_call: TRBV6-2/TRBV6-3; cdr3_aa: ASSLPGLAGAPWEQY
j_call: TRBJ1-5; clone_size: .; v_call: TRBV27; cdr3_aa: ASSFTRNQPQH
j_call: TRBJ1-1; clone_size: .; v_call: TRBV3-1/TRBV3-2; cdr3_aa: ASSQGRGRVTEAF
j_call: TRBJ1-1; clone_size: few; v_call: TRBV19; cdr3_aa: ASSLLGRIGAEAF
j_call: TRBJ1-2; clone_size: .; v_call: TRBV5-8; cdr3_aa: ASSFSDRGNYGYT
j_call: TRBJ2-2; clone_size: .; v_call: TRBV14; cdr3_aa: ASRIGGRTGELF
j_call: TRBJ1-6; clone_size: .; v_call: TRBV27; cdr3_aa: ASTYRGGSYNSPLH
j_call: TRBJ2-7; clone_size: .; v_call: TRBV15; cdr3_aa: ATSSTLGDRGFYEQY
j_call: TRBJ1-1; clone_size: .; v_call: TRBV7-3; cdr3_aa: ASSPGVENTEAF